One sample yielded the 26 T cell receptor beta chains listed below, sequenced in a study of vaccination and CD4 T cells after COVID-19. As to treatment: roughly 11-day PBMC culture with coronavirus spike peptide pools or control peptides (ViraFEST assay). Their target antigens are unknown. Researchers used the Oncomine TCR Beta short-read assay to sequence DNA from cultured CD4+ T cells. One entry per CDR3 protein results from TCRdb running MiXCR on the PCR reads. The table has about 8,000 distinct CDR3 sequences, approximately 46% seen once. Material for sequencing was CD4+ T cells from blood, cultured in vitro. These receptors came from a human donor who had recovered from COVID-19.

This rearrangement joins TRBV29-1 to TRBJ1-2; D not certain. Trimming removed 5 bases from V and 4 bases from J, with 8 bases in between. The germline gives CDR1 SQVTM, CDR2 ANQGSEA. The CDR3 runs 11 residues. Written as DNA, the CDR3 is TGCAGCGTTCCCTCCGGCTATGGCTACACCTTC. This translates into CSVPSGYGYTF.

The V gene is TRBV7-2, the J gene TRBJ2-1; 11 nucleotides align to TRBD2. Germline lookup yields CDR1 SGHTA and CDR2 FQGNSA. The CDR3 loop spans 15 amino acids. Germline trimming cut 4 bases from V and 2 bases from J; bases unmatched to any gene: 1. CDR3 DNA: TGTGCCAGCAGCTCACTAGCGGGGGCCTACAATGAGCAGTTCTTC. This gives the protein CASSSLAGAYNEQFF. The full variable domain, rest sourced from reference TRBV7-2 and TRBJ2-1, is GAGVSQSPSNKVTEKGKDVELRCDPISGHTALYWYRQSLGQGLEFLIYFQGNSAPDKSGLPSDRFSAERTGGSVSTLTIQRTQQEDSAVYLCASSSLAGAYNEQFFGPGTRLTVL.

This clonotype was seen more than once but under ten times. The chain employs TRBV27 and TRBJ2-5; the match to TRBD2 covers 10 bases. The germline V gene encodes CDR1 MNHEY and CDR2 SMNVEV (reference sequence). The V gene end was trimmed by 2 bases and the J gene end by 4 bases; junction bases not matched to a gene: 7. CDR3 length: 16 residues. The CDR3 bases are TGTGCCAGCAGTTTAAAGGCAGGACTAGCGGTAGAGACCCAGTACTTC. Its protein product is CASSLKAGLAVETQYF.

This clonotype counts as medium-sized. The chain uses TRBV6-1 and TRBJ2-1; 10 bases match TRBD1. From germline, CDR1 is MNHNS and CDR2 SASEGT. The length of the CDR3 is 17 residues. The V and J ends lost 7 bases and 5 bases, in that order; junction bases with no gene match: 14. CDR3 DNA sequence: TGTGCCAGCACCAAGGTGACAGGGGGCAAAGTAGACAATGAGCAGTTCTTC. This encodes CASTKVTGGKVDNEQFF.

This clonotype showed up just a few times. The rearrangement joins TRBV7-2 to TRBJ1-2; 7 nucleotides align to TRBD1. CDR3 length: 13 amino acids. Germline V gene data show CDR1 as SGHTA and CDR2 as FQGNSA. The J segment lost 7 bases and the V segment lost 5 bases, leaving 7 bases of the junction unmatched. The CDR3 bases are TGTGCCAGCAGCCTTAGTTACAGGGGTGGCTACACCTTC. Translating it yields CASSLSYRGGYTF.

The rearrangement joins TRBV2 to TRBJ1-5; D remains ambiguous. Per germline, CDR1 SNHLY and CDR2 FYNNEI. The CDR3 consists of 13 residues. The V end lost 2 bases, the J end lost 7 bases, and 9 bases lay between the germline ends. The CDR3 is CASSESRLQPQHF. DNA of the CDR3: TGTGCCAGCAGTGAATCCCGCCTCCAGCCCCAGCATTTT.

The chain uses TRBV7-2 and TRBJ2-5; D gene uncertain. Germline lookup yields CDR1 SGHTA and CDR2 FQGNSA. The V and J ends lost 5 bases and 2 bases respectively, with 9 bases between them. This CDR3 is 13 amino acids long. This chain's CDR3 is CASSPPPQETQYF. DNA for the CDR3: TGTGCCAGCAGCCCCCCCCCTCAAGAGACCCAGTACTTC. The variable domain in full, completed from reference TRBV7-2 and TRBJ2-5, reads GAGVSQSPSNKVTEKGKDVELRCDPISGHTALYWYRQSLGQGLEFLIYFQGNSAPDKSGLPSDRFSAERTGGSVSTLTIQRTQQEDSAVYLCASSPPPQETQYFGPGTRLLVL.

The sample holds a few counts of this clonotype. V gene TRBV20-1 combines with J gene TRBJ1-1; D may be TRBD1 (5 bases). Germline values: CDR1 DFQATT, CDR2 SNEGSKA (reference sequence). This CDR3 comprises 13 residues. V dropped 2 bases and J dropped 4 bases, with 11 bases sitting between them. The CDR3 loop is CSARSFQGTEAFF. The CDR3 region has the DNA TGCAGTGCTAGAAGCTTCCAGGGCACTGAAGCTTTCTTT.

In this sample, this clonotype turned up once. The J gene is TRBJ2-2, the V gene TRBV19; 8 bases are shared with TRBD2. The CDR3 length is 16 residues. The V segment lost 2 bases and the J segment 1 base; nucleotides outside the gene matches: 3. Per germline, CDR1 LNHDA and CDR2 SQIVND (reference sequence). Here the CDR3 DNA reads TGTGCCAGTAGTATATATCTAGCGGGGAACACCGGGGAGCTGTTTTTT. Its translation: CASSIYLAGNTGELFF.

This clonotype ranks as large (0.1 to 1%). The chain carries TRBV7-2 and TRBJ1-5, with D perhaps matching TRBD1 (6 bases). This CDR3 region has 16 residues. The germline V and J ends were trimmed by 4 bases and 4 bases, with 17 bases remaining between them. Germline V gives CDR1 SGHTA, CDR2 FQGNSA. The CDR3 region is CASSSPATGRNQPQHF. The CDR3 DNA reads TGTGCCAGCAGCTCACCCGCGACAGGACGGAATCAGCCCCAGCATTTT.

The CDR3 DNA reads as TGTGCCATCAGTGAGTCGGGTAGGGGACCCCCTGATACGCAGTATTTT. It specifies CAISESGRGPPDTQYF. V is TRBV10-3 and J is TRBJ2-3; D possibly matches TRBD1 or TRBD2 (5 bases each). This CDR3 comprises 16 residues. V was pared by 0 bases and J by 6 bases, with 16 bases between. Germline CDR1 ENHRY, CDR2 SYGVKD.

CDR3: CASSQGGYQETQYF. DNA of the CDR3: TGCGCCAGCAGCCAAGGGGGTTACCAAGAGACCCAGTACTTC. The gene calls are TRBV4-1 and TRBJ2-5; unclear D gene. V was cut by 1 base and J by 0 bases, with 6 bases left in between. The length of the CDR3 is 14 residues. Germline CDR1 reads MGHRA; CDR2 reads YSYEKL.

The V gene is TRBV6-1, the J gene TRBJ2-7, with 7 positions matching TRBD1. The CDR3 length is 14 residues. The V gene's germline CDR1 is MNHNS and CDR2 SASEGT. Losses at the gene ends were 6 bases for V and 5 bases for J; bases not matched to a gene: 10. CDR3 in amino acids: CASRNRGPADEQYF. Written as DNA, the CDR3 is TGTGCCAGCAGGAACAGGGGTCCAGCTGACGAGCAGTACTTC.

This clonotype was counted only a few times. This chain uses TRBV11-3 with TRBJ2-7, with 8 bases fitting TRBD1. The CDR3 runs to 14 residues. Germline V gene sequence: CDR1 SGHNT, CDR2 YENEEA. After removal of 5 bases from V and 3 bases from J, the junction contained 6 bases not matched to a gene. This CDR3 is CASSRGTGIYEQYF. DNA for the CDR3: TGTGCCAGCAGCCGTGGGACAGGAATCTACGAGCAGTACTTC.

V usage is TRBV27 and J usage is TRBJ2-3; the match to TRBD2 covers 10 bases. V lost 4 bases, J lost 4 bases, and 11 bases stayed unmatched. Germline assignment: CDR1 MNHEY and CDR2 SMNVEV (reference sequence). The CDR3 contains 17 residues. This CDR3 is CASSYYRAGGRADTQYF. In DNA, the CDR3 is TGTGCCAGCAGTTATTACCGAGCGGGGGGGCGGGCAGATACGCAGTATTTT.

This sequence joins TRBV18 and TRBJ1-3; D perhaps matches TRBD1 (6 bases). There are 17 residues in the CDR3. Per the germline V gene, CDR1 is KGHSH and CDR2 is LQKENI. V lost 4 bases, J lost 4 bases, and 20 bases lay in between. Written as DNA, the CDR3 is TGTGCCAGCTCACGAGCCTCGGGGACACCGGTGGGAAACACCATATATTTT. Translating gives CASSRASGTPVGNTIYF.

This chain connects TRBV5-5 to TRBJ1-5, with 8 bases fitting TRBD1. Germline V gene lookup returns CDR1 SGHKS and CDR2 YYEKEE (reference sequence). Germline trimming cut 4 bases from V and 5 bases from J; bases unmatched to any gene: 5. The CDR3 loop spans 14 amino acids. CDR3 region: CASSVDRGDQPQHF. The CDR3 bases are TGTGCCAGCAGCGTCGACAGGGGTGATCAGCCCCAGCATTTT. The whole variable domain, filled in from reference TRBV5-5 and TRBJ1-5, reads DAGVTQSPTHLIKTRGQQVTLRCSPISGHKSVSWYQQVLGQGPQFIFQYYEKEERGRGNFPDRFSARQFPNYSSELNVNALLLGDSALYLCASSVDRGDQPQHFGDGTRLSIL.

J is TRBJ1-1 and V is TRBV19; D may be TRBD1 (5 bases). V lost 0 bases, J lost 1 base, and 9 bases lay in between. This CDR3 comprises 15 residues. Germline V gives CDR1 LNHDA, CDR2 SQIVND (reference sequence). The CDR3 nucleotides read TGTGCCAGTAGTATAGAGGGGGGGAAGAACACTGAAGCTTTCTTT. Translation: CASSIEGGKNTEAFF.

The chain combines TRBV7-9 with TRBJ1-3; D remains ambiguous. This CDR3 comprises 12 residues. Trimming removed 5 bases at V and 2 bases at J, with 4 bases between. Germline CDR1 SEHNR, CDR2 FQNEAQ (reference sequence). CDR3 loop: CASSKAGNTIYF. As DNA, the CDR3 is TGTGCCAGCAGCAAGGCTGGAAACACCATATATTTT.

This clonotype occurred a few times. The chain combines TRBV7-2 with TRBJ1-6; tentatively, D is TRBD1 (5 bases). The germline V and J ends were trimmed by 4 bases and 14 bases, with 15 bases remaining between them. CDR3 length equals 13 residues. The V gene's germline CDR1 is SGHTA and CDR2 FQGNSA. The CDR3 is CASSWSRVRALHF. The CDR3, as DNA: TGTGCCAGCAGCTGGTCCAGGGTTCGGGCCCTCCACTTT.

The J gene is TRBJ2-6, the V gene TRBV19; no firm D call. The CDR3 consists of 16 residues. V lost 3 bases and J 0 bases, leaving 9 bases between the germline ends. CDR1 LNHDA and CDR2 SQIVND come from the germline V gene (reference sequence). The CDR3 region has the DNA TGTGCCAGTAGTATGGTGAAGTTCTCTGGGGCCAACGTCCTGACTTTC. Encoded protein: CASSMVKFSGANVLTF.

This clonotype showed up just a few times. The V call is TRBV30, the J call TRBJ1-2; no firm D call. Trimming cost V 1 base and J 4 bases, with 7 bases left between them. CDR1 GTSNPN and CDR2 SVGIG come from the germline V gene (reference sequence). The CDR3 has 12 amino acids. The CDR3 DNA reads as TGTGCCTGGAGTGAGGGTACCTATGGCTACACCTTC. Encoded protein: CAWSEGTYGYTF. The full variable domain, in which reference TRBV30 and TRBJ1-2 provide the parts outside the CDR3, is SQTIHQWPATLVQPVGSPLSLECTVEGTSNPNLYWYRQAAGRGLQLLFYSVGIGQISSEVPQNLSASRPQDRQFILSSKKLLLSDSGFYLCAWSEGTYGYTFGSGTRLTVV.

CDR3 in DNA: TGTGCCAGCAGTTTAGTCGGGTCTCACTCACCCCTCCACTTT. Translation gives CASSLVGSHSPLHF. The chain carries TRBV27 and TRBJ1-6; D ambiguous. Germline assignment: CDR1 MNHEY and CDR2 SMNVEV (reference sequence). The CDR3 contains 14 residues. Trimming pared 2 bases from V and 10 bases from J, leaving 12 bases between.

CDR3 in amino acids: CASSPASGRSYNEQFF. For the CDR3, the DNA is TGTGCCAGCAGCCCCGCTAGCGGGAGATCCTACAATGAGCAGTTCTTC. This chain uses TRBV11-1 with TRBJ2-1, with 10 bases that match TRBD2. The CDR3 runs to 16 residues. V shed 5 bases, J shed 1 base, and the junction held 5 bases outside the gene matches. Germline CDR1 and CDR2: SGHAT and FQDESV (reference sequence).

The chain recombines TRBV12-3 or TRBV12-4 with TRBJ2-7; possibly TRBD1 or TRBD2 for D (5 bases each). There are 14 residues in the CDR3. The V gene lost 7 bases and the J gene lost 7 bases, with 20 bases spanning the gap. CDR3 in amino acids: CASTGLRGPKEQYF. Here the CDR3 DNA reads TGTGCCAGCACCGGACTCCGGGGCCCAAAGGAGCAGTACTTC.

This clonotype has just a few counts. V usage is TRBV20-1 and J usage is TRBJ2-3; 10 nucleotides match TRBD2. Germline assignment: CDR1 DFQATT and CDR2 SNEGSKA (reference sequence). The CDR3 totals 15 residues. Losses at the gene ends were 6 bases for V and 4 bases for J; bases not matched to a gene: 10. DNA of the CDR3: TGCAGTGCCCCGCGGGCTAGCGGGAGATCAGATACGCAGTATTTT. This gives the protein CSAPRASGRSDTQYF.